Presented here are 13 T cell receptor beta chains from one specimen sequenced in a study of identical twins. TCRdb passed the 5' RACE reads through MiXCR, listing each CDR3 protein once. The profile shows under 350,000 distinct CDR3 sequences, 7.5% to 9.5% of them singletons. This same sample was also taken into another study, of yellow fever vaccine responses in identical twins.

The sample was CD8+ T cells sorted from blood. The receptors originated from a woman under 30 in good health.

This clonotype was observed at least ten times. The genes are TRBV10-3 and TRBJ2-7; the D gene is possibly TRBD1 (6 bases). The CDR3 consists of 16 residues. Germline loops: CDR1 ENHRY, CDR2 SYGVKD. Trimming took off 3 bases at V and 2 bases at J, with 17 bases between the two ends. CDR3: CAISDSDRLFTYEQYF. The CDR3, as DNA: TGTGCCATCAGTGACTCCGACAGGTTATTTACCTACGAGCAGTACTTC.

J is TRBJ2-1 and V is TRBV29-1; 9 positions match TRBD1. Trimming cost V 6 bases and J 0 bases; bases outside gene matches: 3. The CDR3 is 14 residues long. The germline V gene encodes CDR1 SQVTM and CDR2 ANQGSEA. The CDR3 spells CSVPGQGSYNEQFF. The CDR3 coding sequence is TGCAGCGTCCCGGGACAGGGCTCCTACAATGAGCAGTTCTTC.

This clonotype has a single count. Just one base apart from a much larger clone, this may be a read error. No conserved phenylalanine or tryptophan is present at the end of the CDR3, so a read error is the likely explanation. The chain uses TRBV10-3 and TRBJ2-7; 10 bases line up with TRBD2. This CDR3 is built from 14 residues. Germline-derived CDR1 and CDR2 are ENHRY and SYGVKD. V shed 4 bases, J shed 3 bases, and the junction held 3 bases outside the gene matches. CDR3 region: CAISASGSDYEQYS. CDR3 in DNA: TGTGCCATCAGTGCTAGCGGGAGCGACTACGAGCAGTACTCC.

This clonotype occurred a few times. The V gene is TRBV6-5, the J gene TRBJ2-3, with TRBD1 matching 7 bases. With 4 bases clipped from V and 3 bases from J, the junction kept 7 bases outside the gene matches. CDR3 size: 15 residues. From germline, CDR1 is MNHEY and CDR2 SVGAGI. The CDR3 DNA is TGTGCCAGCAGTTCGGACAGGCGTGAAACAGATACGCAGTATTTT. It encodes CASSSDRRETDTQYF.

The chain links TRBV30 to TRBJ2-1; D gene ambiguous. V shed 0 bases and J shed 2 bases, with 8 bases lying between them. The CDR3 consists of 14 residues. Looked up from germline, CDR1 is GTSNPN and CDR2 is SVGIG (reference sequence). CDR3: CAWSVTEAYNEQFF. CDR3 nucleotides: TGTGCCTGGAGTGTAACGGAAGCCTACAATGAGCAGTTCTTC.

There are a few counts of this clonotype. The chain joins TRBV28 to TRBJ1-2, with TRBD1 identical over 7 bases. This CDR3 has 14 amino acids. Looked up from germline, CDR1 is MDHEN and CDR2 is SYDVKM. V shed 2 bases and J 8 bases; nucleotides not matched to a gene: 8. The CDR3 spells CASSLDENRGGYTF. CDR3 nucleotide sequence: TGTGCCAGCAGTTTAGATGAGAACAGGGGAGGCTACACCTTC.

This clonotype was recorded many times. The chain uses TRBV9 and TRBJ2-1; TRBD2 matches 14 bases. Germline loops: CDR1 SGDLS, CDR2 YYNGEE. The V and J ends lost 3 bases and 4 bases, in that order; junction bases with no gene match: 6. The CDR3 sequence is 17 residues long. CDR3 in amino acids: CASSGTSGGPDYNEQFF. The CDR3 DNA sequence: TGTGCCAGCAGCGGGACTAGCGGGGGGCCCGATTACAATGAGCAGTTCTTC.

This clonotype was observed a handful of times. The chain uses TRBV10-3 and TRBJ2-7, with TRBD1 matching 7 bases. V was pared by 2 bases and J by 3 bases, with 4 bases of the junction left unmatched. The CDR3 contains 14 residues. Germline-derived CDR1 and CDR2 are ENHRY and SYGVKD. CDR3 in amino acids: CAISEEQGHYEQYF. For the CDR3, the DNA is TGTGCCATCAGTGAGGAACAGGGGCACTACGAGCAGTACTTC.

This clonotype appeared a few times. CDR3 sequence reads: CASSYRPVRSGRAINEQFF. The CDR3 bases are TGTGCCAGCAGTTACAGACCGGTAAGAAGCGGGAGGGCGATTAATGAGCAGTTCTTC. The rearrangement uses TRBV27 and TRBJ2-1; 10 bases map to TRBD2. Germline V gene data show CDR1 as MNHEY and CDR2 as SMNVEV (reference sequence). The J segment lost 7 bases and the V segment lost 4 bases, leaving 19 bases of the junction unmatched. CDR3 length equals 19 residues.

The chain has TRBV3-1 and TRBJ2-4; unclear D gene. Trimming stripped 1 base from V and 0 bases from J, with 10 bases between. The CDR3 runs 16 residues. Germline assignment: CDR1 LGHDT and CDR2 YNNKEL (reference sequence). CDR3 sequence: CASSQVHLLAKNIQYF. Written as DNA, the CDR3 is TGTGCCAGCAGCCAAGTCCATCTGCTAGCCAAAAACATTCAGTACTTC.

This clonotype has ten or more counts. The gene calls are TRBV12-3 or TRBV12-4 and TRBJ2-1; unclear D gene. This CDR3 has 11 residues. V was trimmed by 7 bases and J by 5 bases, leaving 6 bases between them. The CDR3 DNA reads TGTGCCAGCACCTGGGACAATGAGCAGTTCTTC. Translated: CASTWDNEQFF.

The V call is TRBV5-1, the J call TRBJ1-1; 9 nucleotides agree with TRBD1. In germline, CDR1 is SGHRS, CDR2 YFSETQ. The CDR3 runs 13 residues. J lost 4 bases, V lost 5 bases, and 3 bases had no gene match. The CDR3: CASRGTGITEAFF. DNA for the CDR3: TGCGCCAGCAGGGGGACAGGGATCACTGAAGCTTTCTTT.

As to this clonotype: One junction end disagrees with the germline gene, perhaps due to a read error. The V gene is TRBV5-4, the J gene TRBJ2-1; D perhaps matches TRBD1 (5 bases). Germline lookup yields CDR1 SGHNT and CDR2 YYREEE (reference sequence). The CDR3 has 12 amino acids. The CDR3 is CPSSLDQGIAVF. CDR3 DNA sequence: TGTCCCAGCAGCTTGGATCAGGGAATCGCGGTCTTC.